The following is a TCR beta chain sequence with its context. The sample is drawn from a study of blood T cell repertoires in COVID-19. As for the study in general: Samples came from the United States, Italy and Spain, spanning acute and convalescent COVID-19.

Measured with immunoSEQ multiplex PCR; TCRdb has only the in-frame clones, and not every one. Here the sample spans around 45,000 clones, roughly nine tenths being singletons. CDR3 length equals 15 residues. Germline loops: CDR1 SEHNR, CDR2 FQNEAQ (reference sequence). Trimming cost V 6 bases and J 2 bases, with 16 bases left between them. The sample comprised peripheral blood. The V gene is TRBV7-9, the J gene TRBJ1-2, with a weak D call TRBD1 (6 bases). This sequence originates from a human donor in a cohort sampled during active COVID-19. CDR3 nucleotide sequence: TGTGCCAGCAGGACTTCAGGGGTCACAAACTATGGCTACACCTTC. Protein: CASRTSGVTNYGYTF.